The rows below give T cell receptor beta chains drawn from one sample of a study of Graves' ophthalmopathy and Graves' hyperthyroidism. TCRdb re-derived calls from the multiplex PCR reads in MiXCR, one entry per CDR3 protein. The data contain over a million distinct CDR3 sequences, roughly 35% of them seen just once; the ten biggest clones take up 11%. Sequences were obtained from peripheral blood or thyroid tissue (not recorded which). The receptors shown here come from an adult man with Graves' hyperthyroidism. CDR3s include the opening cysteine and the closing phenylalanine or tryptophan. A D gene is named only where the DNA matches it firmly. The size field is filled for only some rows; it gives once, few, many or a size class.

j_gene: TRBJ1-3
abundance: few
d_gene: NA
v_gene: TRBV15
CDR3nt: TGTGCCACCAGCATCATCGTAGGAAACACCATATATTTT
CDR3aa: CATSIIVGNTIYF

j_gene: TRBJ2-7
abundance: many
d_gene: NA
v_gene: TRBV29-1
CDR3nt: TGCAGCGTTGTTTACAGGGCCGACGAGCAGTACTTC
CDR3aa: CSVVYRADEQYF

j_gene: TRBJ2-7
abundance: NA
d_gene: TRBD1
v_gene: TRBV12-3/TRBV12-4
CDR3nt: TGTGCCAGCAGGCTGACAGGGGACAGCTCCTACGAGCAGTACTTC
CDR3aa: CASRLTGDSSYEQYF

j_gene: TRBJ1-6
abundance: few
d_gene: NA
v_gene: TRBV9
CDR3nt: TGTGCCAGCAGCGTAGAGGGGAATAATTCACCCCTCCACTTT
CDR3aa: CASSVEGNNSPLHF

j_gene: TRBJ2-7
abundance: NA
d_gene: TRBD1
v_gene: TRBV10-2
CDR3nt: TGCGCCAGCAGTGAATCAACAGGGGGAAGGTCCTACGAGCAGTACTTC
CDR3aa: CASSESTGGRSYEQYF

j_gene: TRBJ1-4
abundance: NA
d_gene: NA
v_gene: TRBV28
CDR3nt: TGTGCCAGTGGTGGGTTGGGTGAAAAACTGTTTTTT
CDR3aa: CASGGLGEKLFF

j_gene: TRBJ1-1
abundance: few
d_gene: NA
v_gene: TRBV7-9
CDR3nt: TGTGCCAGCAGCTTAATGGCGGGTGGCACTGAAGCTTTCTTT
CDR3aa: CASSLMAGGTEAFF

j_gene: TRBJ1-5
abundance: NA
d_gene: TRBD1
v_gene: TRBV12-3/TRBV12-4
CDR3nt: TGTGCCAGCAGCCAGGGGGGCCCGGGGGCGAATCAGCCCCAGCATTTT
CDR3aa: CASSQGGPGANQPQHF

j_gene: TRBJ2-5
abundance: many
d_gene: NA
v_gene: TRBV7-3
CDR3nt: TGTGCCAGCAGCCCGTCAGGTGGGGGTTGGGAGACCCAGTACTTC
CDR3aa: CASSPSGGGWETQYF

j_gene: TRBJ1-6
abundance: few
d_gene: NA
v_gene: TRBV12-3/TRBV12-4
CDR3nt: TGTGCCAGCCGCCCCCGGGACCCGAATTCACCCCTCCACTTT
CDR3aa: CASRPRDPNSPLHF

j_gene: TRBJ2-7
abundance: NA
d_gene: NA
v_gene: TRBV20-1
CDR3nt: TGCAGTGCCCTATACACCGGGACTGCTCCCTACGAGCAGTACTTC
CDR3aa: CSALYTGTAPYEQYF

j_gene: TRBJ2-5
abundance: NA
d_gene: TRBD2
v_gene: TRBV10-2
CDR3nt: TGCGCCAGCAATGAATTTAGCGGGGGGGCCGAGACCCAGTACTTC
CDR3aa: CASNEFSGGAETQYF

j_gene: TRBJ1-4
abundance: few
d_gene: NA
v_gene: TRBV6-5
CDR3nt: TGTGCCAGCAGTTCGAAGAGGGAAAAACTGTTTTTT
CDR3aa: CASSSKREKLFF

j_gene: TRBJ1-2
abundance: NA
d_gene: TRBD1
v_gene: TRBV4-1
CDR3nt: TGCGCCAGCAGCCAAGACCCAGGGGGCGTCGGCTACACCTTC
CDR3aa: CASSQDPGGVGYTF

j_gene: TRBJ2-5
abundance: many
d_gene: TRBD1
v_gene: TRBV10-3
CDR3nt: TGTGCCACCAGCCCGGGACAGGGTTTATACCAGCCCCAGTACTTC
CDR3aa: CATSPGQGLYQPQYF

j_gene: TRBJ1-1
abundance: NA
d_gene: TRBD1
v_gene: TRBV9
CDR3nt: TGTGCCAGCAGCGTAGATCCGGGACAGGCGATACAAGCTTTCTTT
CDR3aa: CASSVDPGQAIQAFF

j_gene: TRBJ1-2
abundance: many
d_gene: NA
v_gene: TRBV12-3/TRBV12-4
CDR3nt: TGTGCCAGCAGCAGGACAGTCAATGGCTACACCTTC
CDR3aa: CASSRTVNGYTF

j_gene: TRBJ2-6
abundance: NA
d_gene: NA
v_gene: TRBV5-6
CDR3nt: TGTGCCAGCAGCTTGGTCATATTAGCCTCTGGGGCCAACGTCCTGACTTTC
CDR3aa: CASSLVILASGANVLTF

j_gene: TRBJ1-1
abundance: NA
d_gene: NA
v_gene: TRBV29-1
CDR3nt: TGCAGCGTTGAGGCCCCGCGGGGCACTGAAGCTTTCTTT
CDR3aa: CSVEAPRGTEAFF

j_gene: TRBJ2-5
abundance: NA
d_gene: TRBD1
v_gene: TRBV11-2
CDR3nt: TGTGCCAGCAGTCAGGGGGCCGGAGGGGAGACCCAGTACTTC
CDR3aa: CASSQGAGGETQYF

j_gene: TRBJ2-5
abundance: many
d_gene: NA
v_gene: TRBV20-1
CDR3nt: TGCAGTGCTAGGCCCGAGGGCTACCAAGAGACCCAGTACTTC
CDR3aa: CSARPEGYQETQYF

j_gene: TRBJ2-5
abundance: many
d_gene: TRBD2
v_gene: TRBV2
CDR3nt: TGTGCCAGCAGGCCGGGACTAGTTGATGGGACCCAGTACTTC
CDR3aa: CASRPGLVDGTQYF

j_gene: TRBJ1-4
abundance: few
d_gene: NA
v_gene: TRBV6-5
CDR3nt: TGTGCCAGCAGTTACTCCTCGGTCGTCGCTAATGAAAAACTGTTTTTT
CDR3aa: CASSYSSVVANEKLFF

j_gene: TRBJ2-7
abundance: NA
d_gene: TRBD1
v_gene: TRBV9
CDR3nt: TGTGCCATGACAGGGGACTCCTACGAGCAGTACTTC
CDR3aa: CAMTGDSYEQYF

j_gene: TRBJ2-7
abundance: NA
d_gene: NA
v_gene: TRBV29-1
CDR3nt: TGCAGCGTTCGCCCACCCTACGAGCAGTACTTC
CDR3aa: CSVRPPYEQYF

j_gene: TRBJ2-7
abundance: few
d_gene: TRBD2
v_gene: TRBV2
CDR3nt: TGTGCCAGCAGTTCTCCGACTAGCGGGAACTACGAGCAGTACTTC
CDR3aa: CASSSPTSGNYEQYF

j_gene: TRBJ1-2
abundance: many
d_gene: NA
v_gene: TRBV20-1
CDR3nt: TGCAGTGCTAGATCGGGGTCCTATGGCTACACCTTC
CDR3aa: CSARSGSYGYTF